This passage covers 29 T cell receptor beta chains from one sample sequenced in a study of blood T cell repertoires in COVID-19. Libraries were prepared by immunoSEQ multiplex PCR; TCRdb keeps only in-frame clonotypes and omits some of them. Of about 410,000 clones in the sample, around nine tenths were seen once. Sequencing used peripheral blood. These receptors were taken from a woman aged 40 to 50 with COVID-19, enrolled during active disease.

On this clone: Other DNA sequences of this sample code for an identical CDR3. The J gene is TRBJ2-5, the V gene TRBV28; the match to TRBD1 covers 7 bases. V gave up 3 bases and J gave up 2 bases; unmatched junction bases: 0. The CDR3 spans 13 residues. Germline V lookup: CDR1 MDHEN, CDR2 SYDVKM. The CDR3 protein is CASSLGQQETQYF. The DNA for the CDR3 is TGTGCCAGCAGTTTGGGACAGCAAGAGACCCAGTACTTC.

This clone was counted once. CDR3 bases: TGTGCCAGCAGTCCCATGACTAGCACAGATACGCAGTATTTT. Amino acids: CASSPMTSTDTQYF. The V call is TRBV28, the J call TRBJ2-3; D ambiguous. V was cut by 5 bases and J by 0 bases, with 9 bases left in between. The CDR3 covers 14 residues. Germline V gene lookup returns CDR1 MDHEN and CDR2 SYDVKM.

The chain recombines TRBV10-1 with TRBJ1-5; 8 bases line up with TRBD1. The ends lost 3 bases at V and 4 bases at J; junction bases unmatched: 8. This CDR3 has 16 amino acids. Germline V lookup: CDR1 WNHNN, CDR2 SYGVQD (reference sequence). CDR3 nucleotide sequence: TGCGCCAGCAGTGACAATGACAGGGGATCGAATCAGCCCCAGCATTTT. Translated: CASSDNDRGSNQPQHF.

The chain combines TRBV7-3 with TRBJ2-1; 11 bases match TRBD1. This CDR3 has 15 residues. V shed 4 bases, J shed 2 bases, and the junction held 1 base outside the gene matches. The germline V gene encodes CDR1 SGHTA and CDR2 FQGTGA. As DNA, the CDR3 is TGTGCCAGCAGCTGGACAGGGGGCCCCTACAATGAGCAGTTCTTC. Its protein product is CASSWTGGPYNEQFF.

The chain links TRBV5-1 to TRBJ2-7; D possibly corresponds to TRBD2 (5 bases). The V gene lost 4 bases and the J gene lost 4 bases, with 18 bases spanning the gap. The CDR3 covers 15 residues. Per germline, CDR1 SGHRS and CDR2 YFSETQ. The CDR3 is CASSLPQAGGYEQYF. The CDR3 nucleotides read TGCGCCAGCAGCCTGCCCCAGGCAGGCGGGTACGAGCAGTACTTC.

The rearrangement uses TRBV7-8 and TRBJ2-2; 8 bases fit TRBD1. Germline V CDR1 and CDR2: SGHVS, FQNEAQ. This CDR3 is 15 amino acids long. Trimming removed 11 bases from V and 4 bases from J; junction bases left unmatched: 12. CDR3 sequence: CASRPQGAITGELFF. Written as DNA, the CDR3 is TGTGCCTCCCGCCCGCAGGGGGCGATCACCGGGGAGCTGTTTTTT.

The chain uses TRBV20-1 and TRBJ1-4, with 8 bases fitting TRBD1. Unmatched junction bases numbered 5, after V lost 3 bases and J lost 8 bases. CDR1 is DFQATT, CDR2 SNEGSKA, per germline (reference sequence). The CDR3 sequence is 13 residues long. Here the CDR3 reads CSASRTGIEKLFF. CDR3 DNA: TGCAGTGCTAGTAGGACAGGGATAGAAAAACTGTTTTTT.

The chain couples TRBV28 to TRBJ2-7, with D perhaps matching TRBD2 (6 bases). CDR1 is MDHEN and CDR2 is SYDVKM in the germline V gene. This CDR3 region has 17 residues. The ends were cut back, 4 bases at V and 2 bases at J, with 21 bases in the middle. The CDR3 loop reads CASSSLFGGNGTYEQYF. For the CDR3, the DNA is TGTGCCAGCAGTTCCCTCTTTGGAGGGAATGGTACCTACGAGCAGTACTTC.

The chain employs TRBV19 and TRBJ1-5; D remains unclear. Trimming pared 6 bases from V and 7 bases from J, leaving 13 bases between. Germline assignment: CDR1 LNHDA and CDR2 SQIVND (reference sequence). The CDR3 consists of 13 residues. The chain's CDR3 is CASSPVLYQPQHF. Written as DNA, the CDR3 is TGTGCCAGTAGCCCCGTCCTCTACCAGCCCCAGCATTTT.

This rearrangement joins TRBV6-5 to TRBJ1-5, with TRBD1 as a possible D gene (5 bases). Deletions cut 0 bases from V and 6 bases from J, with 9 bases between. Germline V CDR1 and CDR2: MNHEY, SVGAGI. The CDR3 is 14 residues long. In nucleotides, the CDR3 is TGTGCCAGCAGTTACTCGGACGGGGGTCAGCCCCAGCATTTT. Protein: CASSYSDGGQPQHF.

The chain recombines TRBV5-6 with TRBJ2-7; 8 bases map to TRBD1. The CDR3 contains 13 residues. The junction had 2 bases not matched to a gene; V was cut back by 4 bases and J by 2 bases. The germline V gene encodes CDR1 SGHDT and CDR2 YYEEEE. The CDR3 DNA follows: TGTGCCAGCAGCGGGACAGGAACCTACGAGCAGTACTTC. Residues: CASSGTGTYEQYF.

This chain uses TRBV19 with TRBJ1-2; D unclear. CDR1 and CDR2 from the germline V gene are LNHDA and SQIVND (reference sequence). Trimming shortened V by 0 bases and J by 6 bases, and 17 bases separated the two germline ends. This CDR3 comprises 16 residues. The CDR3 DNA reads as TGTGCCAGTAGTATAGATCCGGCAGGCATTTTACATGGCTACACCTTC. This codes for CASSIDPAGILHGYTF. Supplemented by reference TRBV19 and TRBJ1-2, the full variable domain reads DGGITQSPKYLFRKEGQNVTLSCEQNLNHDAMYWYRQDPGQGLRLIYYSQIVNDFQKGDIAEGYSVSREKKESFPLTVTSAQKNPTAFYLCASSIDPAGILHGYTFGSGTRLTVV.

The rearrangement joins TRBV4-3 to TRBJ2-5; 8 bases are shared with TRBD1. The CDR3 loop spans 17 amino acids. V gave up 0 bases and J gave up 5 bases; unmatched junction bases: 11. Germline loops: CDR1 LGHNA, CDR2 YSLEER. The CDR3 loop reads CASSQDPGGLVGETQYF. CDR3 in DNA: TGCGCCAGCAGCCAAGACCCAGGGGGCCTGGTTGGGGAGACCCAGTACTTC.

The J gene is TRBJ1-5, the V gene TRBV10-3; a weak D match, TRBD1 (6 bases). The CDR3 runs 14 residues. V shed 6 bases and J shed 1 base, with 10 bases lying between them. From germline, CDR1 is ENHRY and CDR2 SYGVKD. The CDR3 loop is CAISVQGSNQPQHF. CDR3 DNA: TGTGCCATCAGCGTTCAGGGGAGCAATCAGCCCCAGCATTTT.

The rearrangement joins TRBV4-3 to TRBJ2-1; 13 bases align to TRBD2. The CDR3 totals 19 residues. CDR1 and CDR2 from the germline V gene are LGHNA and YSLEER. V lost 1 base and J lost 4; bases outside the gene matches: 10. The chain's CDR3 is CASSQGNLGTSGTYNEQFF. The DNA of the CDR3 is TGCGCCAGCAGCCAAGGCAACCTCGGGACTAGCGGGACATACAATGAGCAGTTCTTC.

This clone was picked up a small number of times. The rearrangement uses TRBV20-1 and TRBJ1-1, with D maybe TRBD1 (5 bases). This CDR3 has 11 residues. Germline CDR1 and CDR2: DFQATT and SNEGSKA (reference sequence). The germline V and J ends were trimmed by 1 base and 6 bases, with 6 bases remaining between them. Here the CDR3 DNA reads TGCAGTGCTAGAGGGGGGGCTGAAGCTTTCTTT. It yields the protein CSARGGAEAFF.

This clone was counted once. This sequence joins TRBV2 and TRBJ1-5; D perhaps matches TRBD1 (5 bases). The CDR3 totals 14 residues. Germline V gene data show CDR1 as SNHLY and CDR2 as FYNNEI. V lost 4 bases, J lost 9 bases, and 16 bases lay in between. CDR3 DNA sequence: TGTGCCAGCAGTGGGGAAAGGCTCCAGGGGCCCCAGCATTTT. Translated, it gives CASSGERLQGPQHF.

V and J are TRBV5-1 and TRBJ1-5; D call uncertain. Trimming stripped 2 bases from V and 6 bases from J, with 15 bases between. CDR1 is SGHRS and CDR2 is YFSETQ in the germline V gene. The CDR3 is made up of 15 amino acids. The CDR3 DNA sequence: TGCGCCAGCAGCTTAGCCACCGGGGTGGGTCAGCCCCAGCATTTT. Its translation is CASSLATGVGQPQHF.

The chain couples TRBV19 to TRBJ2-7; D is ambiguous. The CDR3 contains 15 residues. Germline CDR1 reads LNHDA; CDR2 reads SQIVND (reference sequence). With 3 bases removed from V and 2 bases from J, the gap between germline ends came to 14 bases. The CDR3 spells CASSMVLGRAYEQYF. CDR3 coding DNA: TGTGCCAGTAGTATGGTTCTCGGTCGGGCCTACGAGCAGTACTTC.

This clone was seen a handful of times. The chain combines TRBV6-2 or TRBV6-3 with TRBJ1-2; 11 bases line up with TRBD1. J was trimmed by 7 bases and V by 2 bases; bases with no gene match: 6. Looked up from germline, CDR1 is MNHEY and CDR2 is SVGEGT. This CDR3 comprises 15 residues. The CDR3, as DNA: TGTGCCAGCAGTTACCGCGTTGGGACAGGGGGTGGCTACACCTTC. It is translated as CASSYRVGTGGGYTF.

The chain joins TRBV7-2 to TRBJ1-3; TRBD1 is a possible D gene (5 bases). V was shortened by 3 bases and J by 4 bases, with 16 bases between the two germline ends. The CDR3 consists of 16 residues. From germline, CDR1 is SGHTA and CDR2 FQGNSA. CDR3 loop: CASSFTSGGIGNTIYF. In nucleotides, the CDR3 is TGTGCCAGCAGCTTCACCTCCGGGGGGATAGGAAACACCATATATTTT.

This chain uses TRBV6-2 or TRBV6-3 with TRBJ2-3, with 7 positions matching TRBD1. Germline-derived CDR1 and CDR2 are MNHEY and SVGEGT. This CDR3 has 15 residues. The trim removed 3 bases at V and 7 bases at J, leaving 10 bases unmatched. CDR3 amino acids: CASSYFWDSPHTQYF. CDR3 nucleotide sequence: TGTGCCAGCAGTTATTTCTGGGACAGTCCTCATACGCAGTATTTT.

The CDR3 loop reads CASSPPRSGYGYTF. In DNA, the CDR3 is TGTGCCAGCAGCCCTCCCAGGAGCGGATATGGCTACACCTTC. This chain connects TRBV5-5 to TRBJ1-2; the D is unclear. The CDR3 has 14 residues. V lost 4 bases, J lost 5 bases, and 15 bases lay in between. The germline V gene has CDR1 SGHKS and CDR2 YYEKEE (reference sequence).

This rearrangement joins TRBV15 to TRBJ2-1; 7 bases are shared with TRBD1. Germline V gives CDR1 LNHNV, CDR2 YYDKDF (reference sequence). V gave up 5 bases and J gave up 3 bases; unmatched junction bases: 7. This CDR3 region has 15 residues. CDR3 bases: TGTGCCACCAGCGCCGGTGGGACAGACTACAATGAGCAGTTCTTC. Its translation: CATSAGGTDYNEQFF.

V and J are TRBV18 and TRBJ1-6, with TRBD1 matching 10 bases. Germline lookup yields CDR1 KGHSH and CDR2 LQKENI. This CDR3 has 16 residues. The junction had 7 bases not matched to a gene; V was cut back by 4 bases and J by 7 bases. The CDR3 sequence is CASSQPGTGENSPLHF. The CDR3 nucleotides read TGTGCCAGCTCACAACCCGGGACAGGGGAAAATTCACCCCTCCACTTT.

The genes are TRBV18 and TRBJ2-7; D perhaps matches TRBD2 (5 bases). The CDR3 extends over 12 amino acids. V was pared by 4 bases and J by 7 bases, with 11 bases between. Germline loops: CDR1 KGHSH, CDR2 LQKENI. CDR3 nucleotide sequence: TGTGCCAGCTCACGGACTGAAGGAGAGCAGTACTTC. It is translated as CASSRTEGEQYF.

The rearrangement joins TRBV7-2 to TRBJ2-3; D is unresolved. Trimming took 5 bases from V and 0 from J, leaving 12 bases between them. The CDR3 covers 15 residues. Germline lookup yields CDR1 SGHTA and CDR2 FQGNSA. The CDR3 loop is CASSNRVLSTDTQYF. The CDR3 DNA follows: TGTGCCAGCAGCAACCGGGTCCTTAGCACAGATACGCAGTATTTT.

This clone turned up a few times. V gene TRBV6-6 combines with J gene TRBJ2-2; the D gene is possibly TRBD1 (6 bases). Germline CDR1 is MNHNY and CDR2 is SVGAGI (reference sequence). The CDR3 contains 15 residues. Trimming removed 7 bases from V and 2 bases from J, with 14 bases in between. In DNA, the CDR3 is TGTGCCAGCACGCTGGGGGCAGCCAACACCGGGGAGCTGTTTTTT. Protein product: CASTLGAANTGELFF.

The chain employs TRBV30 and TRBJ1-5; 10 bases align to TRBD1. The germline CDR1 and CDR2 sequences are GTSNPN and SVGIG (reference sequence). V lost 4 bases to trimming and J lost 0 bases; unmatched junction nucleotides: 6. The CDR3 contains 16 residues. The CDR3 loop is CAWTLGTGVSNQPQHF. CDR3 bases: TGTGCCTGGACCCTGGGGACAGGGGTTAGCAATCAGCCCCAGCATTTT.